This T cell receptor beta chain originates from a study of blood T cell repertoires in COVID-19. Clones were sequenced by immunoSEQ multiplex PCR, and TCRdb holds only the in-frame ones, with some missing. The repertoire holds nearly 250,000 clones, with roughly 83% as singletons. The CDR3 consists of 12 residues. Germline V gene data show CDR1 as MNHEY and CDR2 as SVGEGT. V lost 7 bases and J 9 bases, leaving 13 bases between the germline ends. Material: peripheral blood. The J gene is TRBJ2-1, the V gene TRBV6-2 or TRBV6-3, with D perhaps TRBD2 (5 bases). This TCR was sampled from an elderly woman with COVID-19, enrolled during active disease. CDR3 region: CASNPGDSEQFF. For the CDR3, the DNA is TGTGCCAGCAACCCCGGGGATAGTGAGCAGTTCTTC.